The 9 T cell receptor beta chains in this list originate from one sample, sequenced in a study of CD8+CD57+ T cells in acquired aplastic anemia. Patients who underwent sequencing had shown CD8+CD57+ cell expansion by flow cytometry. TCR beta VDJ and CDR3 profiling used genomic DNA as template. Each CDR3 protein gets one entry after TCRdb re-called the reads with MiXCR. The data contain 250,000 to 300,000 distinct CDR3 sequences, about three fifths of them singletons. The sequencing sample was made of sorted CD4+, CD8+, or CD8+CD57+ T cells (not recorded which) from PBMCs. The receptors were gathered from a human donor with aplastic anemia.

V and J are TRBV7-2 and TRBJ2-3; D ambiguous. V was trimmed by 1 base and J by 6 bases, leaving 8 bases between them. In germline, CDR1 is SGHTA, CDR2 FQGNSA. The CDR3 is 13 amino acids. The CDR3 reads CASSLEESDTQYF. CDR3 nucleotide sequence: TGTGCCAGCAGCTTAGAAGAGTCGGATACGCAGTATTTT.

The chain links TRBV2 to TRBJ2-5; possible D gene TRBD2, 6 bases. Per germline, CDR1 SNHLY and CDR2 FYNNEI. V was trimmed by 9 bases and J by 1 base, leaving 12 bases between them. The CDR3 loop spans 13 amino acids. This CDR3 is CASVRLVQETQYF. The CDR3 nucleotides are TGTGCCAGTGTAAGACTAGTCCAAGAGACCCAGTACTTC.

The chain couples TRBV7-2 to TRBJ2-5; possible D gene TRBD1, 7 bases. Per germline, CDR1 SGHTA and CDR2 FQGNSA. V dropped 6 bases and J dropped 5 bases, with 13 bases sitting between them. This CDR3 is 13 amino acids long. The CDR3 reads CASRETGRETQYF. DNA for the CDR3: TGTGCCAGCAGGGAGACAGGGAGGGAGACCCAGTACTTC.

CDR3 DNA: TGCAGTGCTAGATTGCTCGGGGGACAGACTAGCAATCAGCCCCAGCATTTT. Protein: CSARLLGGQTSNQPQHF. The chain uses TRBV20-1 and TRBJ1-5, with 7 bases fitting TRBD1. This CDR3 is built from 17 residues. The J segment lost 0 bases and the V segment lost 2 bases, leaving 10 bases of the junction unmatched. Per germline, CDR1 DFQATT and CDR2 SNEGSKA (reference sequence).

J is TRBJ1-5 and V is TRBV19, with D tentatively TRBD1 (6 bases). Trimming left V 7 bases short and J 11 bases short, with 24 bases between. CDR3 length: 15 residues. In germline, CDR1 is LNHDA, CDR2 SQIVND (reference sequence). The CDR3 reads CASTQTPTGAGSQHF. In DNA form, the CDR3 reads TGTGCCAGTACCCAGACCCCGACAGGTGCCGGGTCCCAGCATTTT.

This clonotype was observed a handful of times. The chain is built from TRBV27 and TRBJ2-7; 11 nucleotides agree with TRBD1. CDR3 length equals 15 residues. Germline loops: CDR1 MNHEY, CDR2 SMNVEV (reference sequence). After removal of 8 bases from V and 3 bases from J, the junction contained 9 bases not matched to a gene. CDR3 residues: CASAYGGTGGYEQYF. CDR3 nucleotides: TGTGCCAGCGCATATGGCGGGACAGGGGGCTACGAGCAGTACTTC.

This clonotype was recorded at least ten times. The V and J genes are TRBV7-6 and TRBJ1-5; D possibly corresponds to TRBD1 (5 bases). V lost 8 bases to trimming and J lost 2 bases, with 22 bases between them. The CDR3 sequence is 17 residues long. Germline V gene sequence: CDR1 SGHVS, CDR2 FNYEAQ. The CDR3 spells CASPKFRPTDRNQPQHF. Here the CDR3 DNA reads TGTGCCAGCCCCAAGTTCAGGCCGACAGATCGCAATCAGCCCCAGCATTTT.

The chain recombines TRBV7-6 with TRBJ2-7; 8 bases are shared with TRBD1. Losses at the gene ends were 2 bases for V and 4 bases for J; bases not matched to a gene: 7. Germline loops: CDR1 SGHVS, CDR2 FNYEAQ. CDR3 size: 15 residues. The CDR3 DNA sequence: TGTGCCAGCAGCTTACAAGGAGGACAGGGATACGAGCAGTACTTC. It yields the protein CASSLQGGQGYEQYF.

The chain uses TRBV19 and TRBJ1-1; no clear D. Germline V gives CDR1 LNHDA, CDR2 SQIVND (reference sequence). Trimming shortened V by 7 bases and J by 0 bases, and 15 bases separated the two germline ends. This CDR3 is 15 amino acids long. Here the CDR3 reads CASTTGHRLNTEAFF. CDR3 DNA: TGTGCCAGTACCACCGGTCATCGGCTGAACACTGAAGCTTTCTTT.